A selection of T cell receptor beta chains follows, all from one sample in a study of CD8+CD57+ T cells in acquired aplastic anemia. TCRdb passed the reads through MiXCR, listing each CDR3 protein once. The sample contains about 160,000 distinct CDR3 sequences, around half of which appear only once. Specimen: sorted CD4+, CD8+, or CD8+CD57+ T cells (not recorded which) from PBMCs. Receptors originate from a human donor with aplastic anemia. The CDR3 runs from the conserved cysteine through the conserved F or W. The D gene is left open where the match is weak. Clone size, where shown, is once, few, many, or a class for clones that have expanded.

j_gene,abundance,d_gene,len,v_gene,CDR3aa,CDR3nt
TRBJ1-4,many,TRBD1,14,TRBV20-1,CSASVQGEGEKLFF,TGCAGTGCTAGCGTACAGGGGGAAGGGGAAAAACTGTTTTTT
TRBJ1-2,NA,NA,14,TRBV2,CASSPRTENYGYTF,TGTGCCAGCAGCCCCCGGACAGAGAACTATGGCTACACCTTC
TRBJ1-2,NA,TRBD1,18,TRBV30,CAWKDRWDRSFSNYGYTF,TGTGCCTGGAAAGATCGATGGGACAGGTCATTTTCTAACTATGGCTACACCTTC
TRBJ2-7,NA,NA,13,TRBV3-1,CASSQDRWGGQYF,TGTGCCAGCAGCCAAGATCGGTGGGGTGGGCAGTACTTC
TRBJ1-2,NA,NA,15,TRBV2,CASSVGGNLNYGYTF,TGTGCCAGCAGTGTTGGGGGCAACCTCAACTATGGCTACACCTTC
TRBJ1-1,NA,NA,13,TRBV7-6,CASSPDINTEAFF,TGTGCCAGCAGCCCGGACATTAACACTGAAGCTTTCTTT
TRBJ2-1,NA,NA,11,TRBV27,CASGRHNEQFF,TGTGCCAGCGGTCGCCACAATGAGCAGTTCTTC
TRBJ1-1,many,NA,15,TRBV7-9,CASSLADFLGGKAFF,TGTGCCAGCAGCTTAGCTGACTTTCTTGGGGGAAAAGCTTTCTTT
TRBJ1-2,many,NA,16,TRBV15,CATSGRGEGGYFGYTF,TGTGCCACCAGCGGACGGGGCGAGGGGGGCTATTTTGGCTACACCTTC
TRBJ1-1,few,NA,14,TRBV7-8,CASGRALLNTEAFF,TGTGCCAGCGGACGGGCGTTACTGAACACTGAAGCTTTCTTT
TRBJ2-5,NA,NA,11,TRBV24-1,CATSARGTQYF,TGTGCCACCAGTGCCAGGGGGACCCAGTACTTC
TRBJ2-7,NA,TRBD2,17,TRBV7-6,CASSSSLSGRSSYEQYF,TGTGCCAGCAGCTCGTCGCTTAGCGGGCGGAGCTCCTACGAGCAGTACTTC
TRBJ2-7,NA,TRBD1,13,TRBV29-1,CSVQGQGSYEQYF,TGCAGCGTTCAAGGACAGGGGTCGTACGAGCAGTACTTC
TRBJ2-3,many,NA,17,TRBV20-1,CSANGVIAYEGTDTQYF,TGCAGTGCTAATGGCGTTATTGCCTACGAGGGCACAGATACGCAGTATTTT
TRBJ1-1,many,NA,14,TRBV5-4,CASSPNLMGTEAFF,TGTGCCAGCAGCCCAAATTTAATGGGCACTGAAGCTTTCTTT
TRBJ1-5,NA,NA,13,TRBV6-2/TRBV6-3,CASSFSQGQPQHF,TGTGCCAGCAGTTTTTCACAGGGACAGCCCCAGCATTTT
TRBJ1-2,few,TRBD1,13,TRBV29-1,CSVGQGIGYGYTF,TGCAGCGTTGGACAGGGGATTGGCTATGGCTACACCTTC
TRBJ1-1,few,TRBD1,14,TRBV15,CATWDRGSGTEAFF,TGTGCCACCTGGGACAGGGGATCGGGCACTGAAGCTTTCTTT
TRBJ1-1,NA,NA,13,TRBV7-9,CASSLGSLGEAFF,TGTGCCAGCAGCTTAGGATCCCTTGGTGAAGCTTTCTTT
TRBJ1-2,NA,NA,13,TRBV29-1,CSVEEVLGYGYTF,TGCAGCGTTGAAGAGGTACTGGGTTATGGCTACACCTTC
TRBJ1-3,many,TRBD1,16,TRBV9,CASSVSGQGLGGTIYF,TGTGCCAGCAGCGTCTCGGGACAGGGCTTGGGGGGCACCATATATTTT
TRBJ2-7,few,NA,11,TRBV7-9,CASSLKDKQYF,TGTGCCAGCAGCTTAAAGGACAAGCAGTACTTC
TRBJ2-7,few,NA,16,TRBV10-3,CAISPVGGAQSYEQYF,TGTGCCATCAGTCCGGTCGGCGGGGCCCAGAGCTACGAGCAGTACTTC
TRBJ2-5,few,NA,13,TRBV7-8,CAAAPAFRETQYF,TGTGCCGCCGCCCCAGCCTTCAGGGAGACCCAGTACTTC
TRBJ2-7,NA,NA,14,TRBV20-1,CSASGSRGLYEQYF,TGCAGTGCCAGCGGATCTAGGGGCCTCTACGAGCAGTACTTC
TRBJ2-1,NA,NA,16,TRBV6-1,CASSEYERRAYNEQFF,TGTGCCAGCAGTGAATATGAGCGTCGGGCCTACAATGAGCAGTTCTTC
TRBJ2-7,many,TRBD1,14,TRBV10-1,CASSDGTGIYEQYF,TGCGCCAGCAGCGATGGGACAGGTATCTACGAGCAGTACTTC
TRBJ2-7,many,NA,13,TRBV7-6,CASSPPRGREQYF,TGTGCCAGCAGCCCGCCCAGGGGACGCGAGCAGTACTTC
TRBJ2-1,NA,TRBD2,17,TRBV20-1,CSATGLAGGRTYNEQFF,TGCAGTGCTACGGGACTAGCGGGGGGGCGGACCTACAATGAGCAGTTCTTC
TRBJ1-2,NA,NA,13,TRBV2,CASNQGPDYGYTF,TGTGCCAGCAACCAGGGGCCCGACTATGGCTACACCTTC
TRBJ2-3,many,TRBD2,18,TRBV5-4,CASSSPGTSGRDKDTQYF,TGTGCCAGCAGCTCTCCCGGGACTAGCGGGAGGGACAAAGATACGCAGTATTTT
TRBJ2-3,NA,TRBD2,15,TRBV11-2,CASSFIGGSADTQYF,TGTGCCAGCAGCTTTATAGGCGGGAGTGCAGATACGCAGTATTTT
TRBJ2-3,once,NA,15,TRBV9,CASSQGGGGGDTQYF,TGTGCCAGCAGCCAAGGGGGCGGGGGAGGCGATACGCAGTATTTT
TRBJ1-4,many,NA,15,TRBV6-1,CASTGGEATNEKLFF,TGTGCCAGCACCGGAGGAGAGGCAACTAATGAAAAACTGTTTTTT
TRBJ2-7,many,NA,12,TRBV5-1,CASSLSGSEQYF,TGCGCCAGCAGCTTGTCTGGTAGCGAGCAGTACTTC
TRBJ2-7,NA,NA,13,TRBV19,CASSVGVSYEQYF,TGTGCCAGTAGTGTTGGGGTCTCCTACGAGCAGTACTTC
TRBJ2-1,NA,NA,14,TRBV20-1,CSASLPGLYNEQFF,TGCAGTGCTAGTCTCCCGGGTCTCTACAATGAGCAGTTCTTC
TRBJ2-5,few,NA,13,TRBV20-1,CSVRGGNQETQYF,TGCAGTGTTAGAGGGGGTAACCAAGAGACCCAGTACTTC
TRBJ2-7,many,TRBD2,15,TRBV4-1,CASSQKGLAVVEQYF,TGCGCCAGCAGCCAGAAGGGACTAGCGGTGGTCGAGCAGTACTTC
TRBJ1-4,NA,NA,13,TRBV19,CASSIGGSEKLFF,TGTGCCAGTAGTATAGGGGGCTCTGAAAAACTGTTTTTT
TRBJ1-2,few,TRBD1,15,TRBV27,CASSLLADRFYGYTF,TGTGCCAGCAGTTTATTGGCGGACAGGTTCTATGGCTACACCTTC
TRBJ2-3,NA,NA,15,TRBV6-1,CASNGAPGGGDTQYF,TGTGCCAGCAATGGGGCGCCAGGTGGCGGGGATACGCAGTATTTT
TRBJ2-3,NA,NA,14,TRBV20-1,CSARDWTNTDTQYF,TGCAGTGCTAGAGATTGGACTAACACAGATACGCAGTATTTT
TRBJ2-7,once,NA,11,TRBV12-3/TRBV12-4,CARVTGGQQYF,TGTGCCCGCGTGACGGGGGGCCAGCAGTACTTC
TRBJ2-1,NA,TRBD2,17,TRBV19,CASSIDPPGLGYNEQLF,TGTGCCAGTAGTATAGATCCCCCGGGACTAGGCTACAATGAGCAGCTCTTC